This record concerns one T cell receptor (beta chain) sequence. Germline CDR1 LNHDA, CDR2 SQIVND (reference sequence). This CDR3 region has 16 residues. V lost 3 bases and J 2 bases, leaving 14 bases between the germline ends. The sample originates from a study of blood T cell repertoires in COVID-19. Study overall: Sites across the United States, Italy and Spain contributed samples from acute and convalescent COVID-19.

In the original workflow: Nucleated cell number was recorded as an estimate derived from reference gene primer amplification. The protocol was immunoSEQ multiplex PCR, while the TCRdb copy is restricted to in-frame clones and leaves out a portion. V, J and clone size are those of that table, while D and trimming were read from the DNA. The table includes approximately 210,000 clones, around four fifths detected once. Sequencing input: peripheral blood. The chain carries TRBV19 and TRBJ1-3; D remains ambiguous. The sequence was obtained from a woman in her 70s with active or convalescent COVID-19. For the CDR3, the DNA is TGTGCCAGTAGTATTCTCGTAGGAGGGACTGGAAACACCATATATTTT. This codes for CASSILVGGTGNTIYF.